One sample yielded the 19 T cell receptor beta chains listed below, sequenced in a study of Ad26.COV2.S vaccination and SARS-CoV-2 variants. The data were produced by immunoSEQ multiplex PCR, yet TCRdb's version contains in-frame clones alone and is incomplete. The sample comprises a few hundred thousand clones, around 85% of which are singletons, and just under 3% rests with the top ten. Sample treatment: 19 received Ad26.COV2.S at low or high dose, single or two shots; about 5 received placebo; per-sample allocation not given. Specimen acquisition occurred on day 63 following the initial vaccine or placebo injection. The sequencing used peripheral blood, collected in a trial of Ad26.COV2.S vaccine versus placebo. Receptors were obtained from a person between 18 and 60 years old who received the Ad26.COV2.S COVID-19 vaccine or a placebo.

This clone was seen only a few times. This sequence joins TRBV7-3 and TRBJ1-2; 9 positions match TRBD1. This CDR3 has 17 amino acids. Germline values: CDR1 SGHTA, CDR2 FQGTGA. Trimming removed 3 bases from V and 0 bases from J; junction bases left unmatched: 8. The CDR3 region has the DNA TGTGCCAGCAGCTTGCGTCCGGGACAGGGTTCTAACTATGGCTACACCTTC. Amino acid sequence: CASSLRPGQGSNYGYTF.

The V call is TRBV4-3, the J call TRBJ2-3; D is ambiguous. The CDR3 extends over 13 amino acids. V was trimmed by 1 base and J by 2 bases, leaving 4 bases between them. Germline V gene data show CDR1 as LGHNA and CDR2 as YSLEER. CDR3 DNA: TGCGCCAGCAGCCAAGGTCCCACAGATACGCAGTATTTT. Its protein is CASSQGPTDTQYF.

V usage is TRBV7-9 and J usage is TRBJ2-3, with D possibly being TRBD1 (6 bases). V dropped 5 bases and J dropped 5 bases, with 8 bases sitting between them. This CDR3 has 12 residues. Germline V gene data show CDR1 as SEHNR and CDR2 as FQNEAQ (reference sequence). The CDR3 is CASSPQGDTQYF. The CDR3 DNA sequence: TGTGCCAGCAGCCCACAGGGAGATACGCAGTATTTT.

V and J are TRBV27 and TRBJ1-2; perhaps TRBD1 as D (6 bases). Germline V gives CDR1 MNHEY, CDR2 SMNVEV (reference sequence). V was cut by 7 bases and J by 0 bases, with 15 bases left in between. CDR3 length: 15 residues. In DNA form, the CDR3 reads TGTGCCAGCACCCTAAAAGGGGGAGCTAACTATGGCTACACCTTC. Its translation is CASTLKGGANYGYTF.

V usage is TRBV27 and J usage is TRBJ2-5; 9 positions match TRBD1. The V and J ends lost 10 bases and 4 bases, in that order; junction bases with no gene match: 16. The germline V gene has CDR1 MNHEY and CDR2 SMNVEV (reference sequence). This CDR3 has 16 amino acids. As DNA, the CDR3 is TGTGCCACCTTAAACCATCCGGGACAGGGAAGAGAGACCCAGTACTTC. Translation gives CATLNHPGQGRETQYF.

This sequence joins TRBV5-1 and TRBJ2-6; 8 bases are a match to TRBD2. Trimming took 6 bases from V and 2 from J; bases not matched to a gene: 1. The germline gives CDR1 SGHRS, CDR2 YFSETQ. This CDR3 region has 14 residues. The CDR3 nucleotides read TGCGCCAGCACGCGGGGGGCTGGGGCCAACGTCCTGACTTTC. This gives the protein CASTRGAGANVLTF. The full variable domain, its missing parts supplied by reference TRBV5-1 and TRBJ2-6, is KAGVTQTPRYLIKTRGQQVTLSCSPISGHRSVSWYQQTPGQGLQFLFEYFSETQRNKGNFPGRFSGRQFSNSRSEMNVSTLELGDSALYLCASTRGAGANVLTFGAGSRLTVL.

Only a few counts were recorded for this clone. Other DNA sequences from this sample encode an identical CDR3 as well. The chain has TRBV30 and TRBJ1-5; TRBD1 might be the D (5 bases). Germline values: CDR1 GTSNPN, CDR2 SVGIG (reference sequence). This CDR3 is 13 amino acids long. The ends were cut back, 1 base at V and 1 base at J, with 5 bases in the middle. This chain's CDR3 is CAWSGGSNQPQHF. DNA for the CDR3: TGTGCCTGGAGTGGGGGCAGCAATCAGCCCCAGCATTTT.

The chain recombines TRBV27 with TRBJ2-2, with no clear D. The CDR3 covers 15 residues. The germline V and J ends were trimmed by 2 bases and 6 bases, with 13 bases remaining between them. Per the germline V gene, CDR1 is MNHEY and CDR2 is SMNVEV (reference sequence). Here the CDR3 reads CASSLSGTDPGELFF. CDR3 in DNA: TGTGCCAGCAGTTTAAGTGGCACCGACCCCGGGGAGCTGTTTTTT.

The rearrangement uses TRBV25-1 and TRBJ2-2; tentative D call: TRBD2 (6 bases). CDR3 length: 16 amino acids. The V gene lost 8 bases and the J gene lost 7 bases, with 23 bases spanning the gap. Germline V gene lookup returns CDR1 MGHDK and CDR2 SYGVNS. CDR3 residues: CASGDRDSSLYGELFF. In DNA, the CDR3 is TGTGCCAGCGGGGACCGGGACTCCTCACTCTACGGGGAGCTGTTTTTT.

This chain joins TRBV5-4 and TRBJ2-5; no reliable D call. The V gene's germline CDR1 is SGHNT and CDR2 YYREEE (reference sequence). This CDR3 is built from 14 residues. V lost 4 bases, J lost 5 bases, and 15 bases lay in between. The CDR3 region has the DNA TGTGCCAGCAGCCTATCTAGGGCCGGTGAGACCCAGTACTTC. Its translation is CASSLSRAGETQYF.

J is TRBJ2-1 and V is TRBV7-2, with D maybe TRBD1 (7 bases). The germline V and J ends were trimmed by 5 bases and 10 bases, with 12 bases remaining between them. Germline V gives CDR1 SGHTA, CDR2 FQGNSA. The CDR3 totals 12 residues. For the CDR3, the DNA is TGTGCCAGCAGCATGGAGGGGGCCGAGCAGTTCTTC. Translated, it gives CASSMEGAEQFF.

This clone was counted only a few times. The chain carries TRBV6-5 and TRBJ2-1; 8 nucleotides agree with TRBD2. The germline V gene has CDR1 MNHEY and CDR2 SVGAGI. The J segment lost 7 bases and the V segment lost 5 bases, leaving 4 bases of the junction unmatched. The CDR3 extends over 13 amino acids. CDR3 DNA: TGTGCCAGCAGTAAAAGACTAGCGAATGAGCAGTTCTTC. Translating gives CASSKRLANEQFF.

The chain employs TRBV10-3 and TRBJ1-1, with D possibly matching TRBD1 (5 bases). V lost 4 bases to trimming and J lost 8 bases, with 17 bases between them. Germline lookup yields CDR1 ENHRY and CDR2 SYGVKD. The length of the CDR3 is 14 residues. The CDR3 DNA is TGTGCCATCAGTGGAGTCGCGGGGCACCAGGAAGCTTTCTTT. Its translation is CAISGVAGHQEAFF.

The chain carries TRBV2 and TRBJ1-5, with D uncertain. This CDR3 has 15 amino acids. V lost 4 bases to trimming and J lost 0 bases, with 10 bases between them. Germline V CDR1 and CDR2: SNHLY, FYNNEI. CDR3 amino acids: CASSGAGFSNQPQHF. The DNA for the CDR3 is TGTGCCAGCAGTGGAGCGGGATTTAGCAATCAGCCCCAGCATTTT.

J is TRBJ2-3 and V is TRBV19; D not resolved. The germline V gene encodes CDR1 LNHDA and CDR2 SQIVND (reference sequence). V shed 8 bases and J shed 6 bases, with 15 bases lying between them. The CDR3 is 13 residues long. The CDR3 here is CASRRVTTDTQYF. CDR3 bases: TGTGCCAGTCGACGGGTCACCACGGATACGCAGTATTTT.

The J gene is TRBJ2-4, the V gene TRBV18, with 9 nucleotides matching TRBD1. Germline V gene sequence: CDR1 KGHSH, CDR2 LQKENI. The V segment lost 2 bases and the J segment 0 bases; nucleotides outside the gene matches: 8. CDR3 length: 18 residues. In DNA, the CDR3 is TGTGCCAGCTCACCAATGGGGACAGGGCCTCTAGCCAAAAACATTCAGTACTTC. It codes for CASSPMGTGPLAKNIQYF.

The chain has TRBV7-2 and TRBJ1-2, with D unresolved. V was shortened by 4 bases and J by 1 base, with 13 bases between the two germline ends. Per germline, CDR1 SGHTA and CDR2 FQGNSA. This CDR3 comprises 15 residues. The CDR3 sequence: CASSSTRMNNYGYTF. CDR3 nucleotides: TGTGCCAGCAGCTCCACAAGGATGAATAACTATGGCTACACCTTC.

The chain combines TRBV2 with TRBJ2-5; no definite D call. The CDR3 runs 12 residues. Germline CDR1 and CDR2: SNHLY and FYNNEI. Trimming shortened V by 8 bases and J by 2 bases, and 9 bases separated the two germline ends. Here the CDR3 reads CASELGQETQYF. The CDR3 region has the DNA TGTGCCAGCGAGCTGGGGCAAGAGACCCAGTACTTC.

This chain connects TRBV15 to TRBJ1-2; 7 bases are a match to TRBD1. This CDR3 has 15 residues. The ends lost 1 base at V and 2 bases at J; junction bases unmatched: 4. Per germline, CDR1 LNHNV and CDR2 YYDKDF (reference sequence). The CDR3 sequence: CATSRGTGQNYGYTF. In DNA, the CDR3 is TGTGCCACCAGCAGAGGCACGGGACAGAACTATGGCTACACCTTC.